One sample yielded the 11 T cell receptor beta chains listed below, sequenced in a study of blood T cell repertoires in COVID-19. Repertoires were generated with immunoSEQ multiplex PCR, while TCRdb's copy carries only in-frame clones and drops some. The repertoire holds 150,000 to 200,000 clones, with about nine tenths as singletons. Sample: peripheral blood. The receptors derive from a woman aged 70-85 years with acute or convalescent COVID-19.

This chain connects TRBV5-1 to TRBJ2-3; 7 nucleotides match TRBD1. The CDR3 length is 17 residues. V was pared by 6 bases and J by 0 bases, with 13 bases of the junction left unmatched. CDR1 and CDR2 from the germline V gene are SGHRS and YFSETQ. The CDR3 nucleotides are TGCGCCAGCAACCCAACCGCCCGGACAGGTAGCACAGATACGCAGTATTTT. This codes for CASNPTARTGSTDTQYF.

The rearrangement links TRBV6-2 or TRBV6-3 to TRBJ1-1, with D unresolved. CDR1 and CDR2 (germline): MNHEY, SVGEGT. CDR3 length: 13 amino acids. The V gene lost 6 bases and the J gene lost 6 bases, with 14 bases spanning the gap. The CDR3 bases are TGTGCCAGCAGCCCCTCGAGAGTCTCTGAAGCTTTCTTT. It codes for CASSPSRVSEAFF.

The V gene is TRBV2, the J gene TRBJ1-2; the D is unclear. Germline V gene lookup returns CDR1 SNHLY and CDR2 FYNNEI. The CDR3 is 14 amino acids. V was cut by 6 bases and J by 8 bases, with 19 bases left in between. The CDR3 DNA reads as TGTGCCAGCAGCAGCCGGGCCGACTATGGGGGCTACACCTTC. This translates into CASSSRADYGGYTF.

The chain recombines TRBV28 with TRBJ1-5, with 8 bases matching TRBD1. The junction had 8 bases not matched to a gene; V was cut back by 5 bases and J by 2 bases. CDR3 length: 16 residues. In germline, CDR1 is MDHEN, CDR2 SYDVKM. The CDR3 DNA follows: TGTGCCAGCAGTAAGAGGACAGGGATTCGCAATCAGCCCCAGCATTTT. As protein: CASSKRTGIRNQPQHF.

This chain joins TRBV19 and TRBJ1-1, with a possible D match to TRBD1 (6 bases). CDR1 and CDR2 (germline): LNHDA, SQIVND (reference sequence). Trimming left V 4 bases short and J 5 bases short, with 17 bases between. The CDR3 contains 15 residues. The CDR3 is CASSRRQGMGTEAFF. Written as DNA, the CDR3 is TGTGCCAGTAGTAGACGCCAGGGGATGGGGACTGAAGCTTTCTTT.

This chain joins TRBV19 and TRBJ1-5, with no clear D. V dropped 2 bases and J dropped 2 bases, with 13 bases sitting between them. The CDR3 runs to 16 residues. Germline assignment: CDR1 LNHDA and CDR2 SQIVND (reference sequence). The CDR3 sequence is CASSIKRDTRNQPQHF. CDR3 sequence (DNA): TGTGCCAGTAGTATAAAAAGAGACACCCGCAATCAGCCCCAGCATTTT.

V gene TRBV11-3 combines with J gene TRBJ2-7; tentatively, D is TRBD1 (5 bases). Germline lookup yields CDR1 SGHNT and CDR2 YENEEA. V was cut by 4 bases and J by 3 bases, with 10 bases left in between. The CDR3 has 13 residues. CDR3 amino acids: CASSSGQSYEQYF. CDR3 coding DNA: TGTGCCAGCAGCTCCGGACAAAGCTACGAGCAGTACTTC.

The CDR3 coding sequence is TGTGCCAGAAGATCGGCATTCTCCGGGAGATGTCGCAATCAGCCCCAGCATTTT. Residues: CARRSAFSGRCRNQPQHF. The J gene is TRBJ1-5, the V gene TRBV5-3, with unresolved D. TRBV5-3 qualifies as an ORF whose function is uncertain. The CDR3 length is 18 residues. With 5 bases removed from V and 2 bases from J, the gap between germline ends came to 23 bases.

This clone has just a few counts. The V call is TRBV30, the J call TRBJ2-2, with 7 positions matching TRBD1. The length of the CDR3 is 14 residues. Germline V CDR1 and CDR2: GTSNPN, SVGIG (reference sequence). V dropped 7 bases and J dropped 2; count of bases not matched to a gene: 7. Here the CDR3 reads CASQTGINTGELFF. CDR3 sequence (DNA): TGTGCCTCTCAGACAGGGATAAACACCGGGGAGCTGTTTTTT.

This rearrangement joins TRBV19 to TRBJ2-3, with a weak D call TRBD1 (5 bases). This CDR3 has 14 residues. Looked up from germline, CDR1 is LNHDA and CDR2 is SQIVND (reference sequence). V shed 1 base and J shed 4 bases, with 9 bases lying between them. As DNA, the CDR3 is TGTGCCAGTAGTATAGGGCAGGGCTCAGATACGCAGTATTTT. Amino acids: CASSIGQGSDTQYF.

The V and J genes are TRBV18 and TRBJ2-5; D is uncertain. Between the trimmed V and J ends, which lost 1 base and 4 bases, there was a span of 7 bases. There are 13 residues in the CDR3. Germline V lookup: CDR1 KGHSH, CDR2 LQKENI. CDR3 protein: CASSPRLGETQYF. Here the CDR3 DNA reads TGTGCCAGCTCACCACGCCTAGGAGAGACCCAGTACTTC.